Sequencing of this T cell receptor (beta chain) was carried out in a study of regulatory T cells in long-lasting Graves disease. Broader study findings: Having few samples may have compromised the accuracy. Study was limited to peripheral blood, excluding thyroid tissue.

Building the TCR beta libraries relied on iRepertoire HTBI primers, and CDR3 regions underwent Arm-PCR. MiXCR was run by TCRdb on the multiplex PCR reads, yielding one entry per CDR3 protein. The data contain 400,000 to 500,000 distinct CDR3 sequences, less than 25% of them singletons. Time point defined: persistent/refractory GD, antithyroid drugs over 5 years with positive TRAb. With RNA extracted from PBMCs as input, the TCR library was made. Points on this clonotype: Its antigen is still unknown.

The CDR3 has 15 amino acids. CDR1 is ENHRY, CDR2 SYGVKD, per germline. J was trimmed by 5 bases and V by 6 bases; bases with no gene match: 6. V usage is TRBV10-3 and J usage is TRBJ1-6, with 8 bases identical to TRBD1. The clonotype comes from a female donor with Graves disease. The sample consisted of peripheral blood mononuclear cells (PBMCs), taken when the disease was refractory, from a patient treated with antithyroid drugs. CDR3 residues: CAIREQGGHNSPLHF. The CDR3 DNA follows: TGTGCCATCAGAGAACAGGGGGGTCATAATTCACCCCTCCACTTT.